Below, 11 T cell receptor beta chains from the same sample are listed, as sequenced in a study of T cell responses to AZD1222 COVID-19 vaccine. Profiling relied on immunoSEQ multiplex PCR, and the TCRdb table lists in-frame clones only, not all of them. The sample consists of about 120,000 clones, approximately 86% of them appearing once. Specimen: peripheral blood, collected 28 days after the second AZD1222 dose. These receptors came from an adult who received the AZD1222 COVID-19 vaccine.

The rearrangement uses TRBV18 and TRBJ1-4; D unresolved. This CDR3 contains 12 residues. Between the trimmed V and J ends, which lost 0 bases and 8 bases, there was a span of 4 bases. Germline-derived CDR1 and CDR2 are KGHSH and LQKENI. CDR3 protein: CASSPPEEKLFF. The CDR3 region has the DNA TGTGCCAGCTCACCACCGGAGGAAAAACTGTTTTTT. The full variable domain, in which reference TRBV18 and TRBJ1-4 provide the parts outside the CDR3, is NAGVMQNPRHLVRRRGQEARLRCSPMKGHSHVYWYRQLPEEGLKFMVYLQKENIIDESGMPKERFSAEFPKEGPSILRIQQVVRGDSAAYFCASSPPEEKLFFGSGTQLSVL.

This clone was counted a single time. The gene calls are TRBV7-3 and TRBJ2-1, with TRBD2 matching over 9 bases. Germline-derived CDR1 and CDR2 are SGHTA and FQGTGA. V lost 1 base to trimming and J lost 0 bases; unmatched junction nucleotides: 16. The CDR3 spans 21 residues. CDR3 loop: CASSLKAVRGGAVSSYNEQFF. The CDR3 nucleotides read TGTGCCAGCAGCTTAAAGGCGGTGCGCGGGGGGGCCGTTAGCTCCTACAATGAGCAGTTCTTC.

The chain couples TRBV19 to TRBJ1-2; unclear D gene. The V gene lost 5 bases and the J gene lost 6 bases, with 16 bases spanning the gap. This CDR3 contains 14 residues. CDR1 is LNHDA, CDR2 SQIVND, per germline (reference sequence). In DNA, the CDR3 is TGTGCCAGTAGTCCTAGAACCCAGGCCCATGGCTACACCTTC. As protein: CASSPRTQAHGYTF.

The chain links TRBV6-2 or TRBV6-3 to TRBJ2-3; D unclear. The CDR3 has 13 amino acids. V was cut by 4 bases and J by 2 bases, with 7 bases left in between. CDR1 and CDR2 (germline): MNHEY, SVGEGT. The CDR3 DNA is TGTGCCAGCAGTTTCATCAACACAGATACGCAGTATTTT. Its protein product is CASSFINTDTQYF.

The rearrangement joins TRBV21-1 to TRBJ1-5; the listed D gene, TRBD1, was not tested against the DNA. TRBV21-1 is described as a pseudogene. The CDR3 is made up of 17 amino acids. CDR3 loop: CASRDSDRGEGNQPQHF. Here the CDR3 DNA reads TGTGCCAGCAGAGACTCGGACAGGGGGGAGGGCAATCAGCCCCAGCATTTT.

In DNA, the CDR3 is TGTGCCAGCAGGCCCCGGACAGAGAAAACAGATACGCAGTATTTT. Translating gives CASRPRTEKTDTQYF. The chain joins TRBV6-6 to TRBJ2-3, with a possible D match to TRBD1 (6 bases). The CDR3 is 15 amino acids. Trimming pared 6 bases from V and 3 bases from J, leaving 16 bases between. The germline V gene encodes CDR1 MNHNY and CDR2 SVGAGI (reference sequence).

The rearrangement uses TRBV11-2 and TRBJ1-4, with unresolved D. Trimming shortened V by 5 bases and J by 8 bases, and 15 bases separated the two germline ends. The germline gives CDR1 SGHAT, CDR2 FQNNGV. The CDR3 extends over 14 amino acids. The DNA of the CDR3 is TGTGCCAGCAGCAATTATCTTCTAGGGGAAAAACTGTTTTTT. It translates to CASSNYLLGEKLFF.

The sample holds a few counts of this clone. The chain couples TRBV5-1 to TRBJ2-5; 7 positions match TRBD2. The length of the CDR3 is 16 residues. With V trimmed by 4 bases and J by 5 bases, 14 bases remained unmatched. Per germline, CDR1 SGHRS and CDR2 YFSETQ. The CDR3 loop reads CASSNGRRGDRETQYF. CDR3 sequence (DNA): TGCGCCAGCAGCAACGGCCGTCGGGGGGATAGGGAGACCCAGTACTTC.

The count of this clone is one. The V and J genes are TRBV7-2 and TRBJ1-2, with D unclear. Trimming stripped 1 base from V and 4 bases from J, with 13 bases between. The CDR3 covers 15 residues. Germline V gene lookup returns CDR1 SGHTA and CDR2 FQGNSA. As DNA, the CDR3 is TGTGCCAGCAGCTTAGGAAGTAGGGTAGGCTATGGCTACACCTTC. Translating it yields CASSLGSRVGYGYTF. Variable domain in full (rest from reference TRBV7-2 and TRBJ1-2): GAGVSQSPSNKVTEKGKDVELRCDPISGHTALYWYRQSLGQGLEFLIYFQGNSAPDKSGLPSDRFSAERTGGSVSTLTIQRTQQEDSAVYLCASSLGSRVGYGYTFGSGTRLTVV.

This clone has just a few counts. This chain joins TRBV4-1 and TRBJ1-6; D is uncertain. The V gene lost 0 bases and the J gene lost 3 bases, with 6 bases spanning the gap. Per the germline V gene, CDR1 is MGHRA and CDR2 is YSYEKL. This CDR3 has 15 residues. The CDR3 sequence is CASSQDQFYNSPLHF. The CDR3 DNA follows: TGCGCCAGCAGCCAAGATCAGTTCTATAATTCACCCCTCCACTTT.

This chain uses TRBV28 with TRBJ2-2; no clear D. Germline V gene lookup returns CDR1 MDHEN and CDR2 SYDVKM. The CDR3 length is 15 residues. V was pared by 4 bases and J by 2 bases, with 11 bases between. In DNA, the CDR3 is TGTGCCAGCAGTTATTCAACAGCTAACACCGGGGAGCTGTTTTTT. Amino acid sequence: CASSYSTANTGELFF.